Shown below are 13 T cell receptor beta chains from a single sample sequenced in a study of T cells in Graves' hyperthyroidism and ophthalmopathy. Amplification of TCR beta CDR3 regions was performed using RNA transcripts as template. The HTBI set primed first-round TCR CDR3 RT-PCR. TCRdb processed the multiplex PCR reads anew with MiXCR; each CDR3 protein has one entry. The sample shows about 350,000 distinct CDR3 sequences, roughly 14% of them seen only once. Sample: blood. The receptors derive from a woman aged 25 to 39 with Graves' hyperthyroidism.

The J gene is TRBJ2-1, the V gene TRBV7-2; maybe TRBD2 (5 bases). V was pared by 6 bases and J by 8 bases, with 14 bases between. Looked up from germline, CDR1 is SGHTA and CDR2 is FQGNSA. The CDR3 totals 13 residues. As DNA, the CDR3 is TGTGCCAGCAGTCAAACTAGATACGATGAGCAGTTCTTC. It encodes CASSQTRYDEQFF.

The chain joins TRBV29-1 to TRBJ1-2; possible D gene TRBD1, 6 bases. This CDR3 is 15 amino acids long. V was pared by 0 bases and J by 3 bases, with 14 bases between. CDR1 and CDR2 (germline): SQVTM, ANQGSEA. The CDR3 DNA reads TGCAGCGTTGAAGATCTAGGACAGTCGCACTATGGCTACACCTTC. This translates into CSVEDLGQSHYGYTF.

This clonotype was observed at least ten times. The V and J genes are TRBV6-1 and TRBJ2-3; D gene ambiguous. The CDR3 is made up of 12 amino acids. Germline CDR1 MNHNS, CDR2 SASEGT. V lost 5 bases and J lost 3, with 6 bases in between. CDR3 region: CASSPHTDTQYF. The DNA for the CDR3 is TGTGCCAGCAGTCCCCATACAGATACGCAGTATTTT.

The chain is built from TRBV29-1 and TRBJ1-1; the D is unclear. CDR1 is SQVTM and CDR2 is ANQGSEA in the germline V gene. CDR3 length equals 13 residues. Trimming took 0 bases from V and 1 from J, leaving 6 bases between them. CDR3 in amino acids: CSVEDGRNTEAFF. The CDR3 bases are TGCAGCGTTGAAGATGGGAGGAACACTGAAGCTTTCTTT.

This clonotype occurred many times. V and J are TRBV5-1 and TRBJ1-1, with 9 positions matching TRBD1. Trimming cost V 4 bases and J 0 bases; bases outside gene matches: 4. Germline loops: CDR1 SGHRS, CDR2 YFSETQ. The CDR3 has 15 amino acids. In DNA form, the CDR3 reads TGCGCCAGCAGCGTGGGACAGGGCATGAACACTGAAGCTTTCTTT. It translates to CASSVGQGMNTEAFF. The whole variable domain, filled in from reference TRBV5-1 and TRBJ1-1, reads KAGVTQTPRYLIKTRGQQVTLSCSPISGHRSVSWYQQTPGQGLQFLFEYFSETQRNKGNFPGRFSGRQFSNSRSEMNVSTLELGDSALYLCASSVGQGMNTEAFFGQGTRLTVV.

The chain has TRBV20-1 and TRBJ2-3; 13 nucleotides match TRBD2. The CDR3 length is 18 residues. After removal of 3 bases from V and 1 base from J, the junction contained 10 bases not matched to a gene. Germline V lookup: CDR1 DFQATT, CDR2 SNEGSKA (reference sequence). The CDR3 nucleotides read TGCAGTGCTAGTGATGCCCGACTAGCGGGAGGTGGCACAGATACGCAGTATTTT. As protein: CSASDARLAGGGTDTQYF.

The chain recombines TRBV20-1 with TRBJ2-6; no clear D. There are 14 residues in the CDR3. V dropped 5 bases and J dropped 0 bases, with 8 bases sitting between them. Germline CDR1 is DFQATT and CDR2 is SNEGSKA (reference sequence). CDR3 residues: CSALINSGANVLTF. In nucleotides, the CDR3 is TGCAGTGCTTTAATCAACTCTGGGGCCAACGTCCTGACTTTC.

This clonotype was counted ten times or more. The V call is TRBV12-3 or TRBV12-4, the J call TRBJ2-3; 8 bases line up with TRBD1. V was clipped by 8 bases and J by 2 bases; unmatched bases: 9. The CDR3 has 15 residues. CDR3 DNA: TGTGCCAGCGTAGACAGGGGAACACTCACAGATACGCAGTATTTT. Translated: CASVDRGTLTDTQYF.

The chain links TRBV6-2 or TRBV6-3 to TRBJ1-1; D uncertain. The germline gives CDR1 MNHEY, CDR2 SVGEGT. V shed 6 bases and J shed 3 bases, with 17 bases lying between them. The length of the CDR3 is 15 residues. The CDR3 loop reads CASRNRIGGDTEAFF. The DNA of the CDR3 is TGTGCCAGCAGAAACCGAATAGGAGGAGACACTGAAGCTTTCTTT.

This clonotype was detected a few times. The chain is built from TRBV19 and TRBJ2-2, with D perhaps assigned TRBD1 or TRBD2 (5 bases each). Trimming left V 0 bases short and J 6 bases short, with 17 bases between. CDR3 length: 17 residues. CDR1 is LNHDA and CDR2 is SQIVND in the germline V gene (reference sequence). DNA of the CDR3: TGTGCCAGTAGTATAGATGGAGGCAGGGTTGGTCCCGGGGAGCTGTTTTTT. This codes for CASSIDGGRVGPGELFF.

This clonotype was counted at least ten times. V usage is TRBV2 and J usage is TRBJ2-2, with a possible D match to TRBD2 (6 bases). CDR1 and CDR2 (germline): SNHLY, FYNNEI. CDR3 length: 15 residues. Trimming stripped 8 bases from V and 5 bases from J, with 18 bases between. The chain's CDR3 is CASWPSLAPTGELFF. CDR3 DNA: TGTGCCAGCTGGCCGAGCCTAGCGCCGACCGGGGAGCTGTTTTTT.

This clonotype was recorded many times. The chain has TRBV15 and TRBJ2-5; TRBD2 matches 8 bases. This CDR3 comprises 15 residues. The germline V gene has CDR1 LNHNV and CDR2 YYDKDF (reference sequence). The J segment lost 5 bases and the V segment lost 0 bases, leaving 5 bases of the junction unmatched. The CDR3 loop is CATSRDLGREETQYF. The CDR3 nucleotides are TGTGCCACCAGCAGAGATCTCGGGAGGGAGGAGACCCAGTACTTC.

This clonotype came up a few times. The chain carries TRBV18 and TRBJ2-7; 9 nucleotides match TRBD1. The CDR3 extends over 19 amino acids. Trimming cost V 1 base and J 1 base; bases outside gene matches: 14. Germline CDR1 reads KGHSH; CDR2 reads LQKENI. The CDR3 loop reads CASSPRFGRDRARSYEQYF. CDR3 DNA sequence: TGTGCCAGCTCACCACGGTTTGGAAGGGACAGGGCCCGATCCTACGAGCAGTACTTC.